The rows below give T cell receptor beta chains drawn from one sample of a study of T-cell memory formation after mild COVID-19. From the 5' RACE reads, TCRdb called clonotypes with MiXCR, one entry per CDR3 protein. This table has a few hundred thousand distinct CDR3 sequences, 20% to 25% appearing once. Material for sequencing was PBMCs or a T cell subset sorted from them (not recorded which). The receptors originated from an adult woman who had mild COVID-19 (a few samples of this study predate the infection). Cell type and time point are not known. Each CDR3 is given without its conserved first and last residue. A D gene is named only where the DNA matches it firmly.

TRBD2,TRBJ2-3,TRBV4-1,ASSQGPREAETDTQY
TRBD1,TRBJ2-6,TRBV6-5,ASSVGTGNSGANVLT
NA,TRBJ2-1,TRBV7-2,ASSAQRYNEQF
NA,TRBJ1-2,TRBV4-2,ASSHVGGDYGYT
TRBD1,TRBJ1-5,TRBV30,AWEPGQGLVGNQPQH
NA,TRBJ1-2,TRBV5-1,ASSSGADYGYT
TRBD2,TRBJ2-1,TRBV7-2,ASSLTGLADNEQF
TRBD1,TRBJ1-1,TRBV4-1,ASSQGQGLNTEAF
NA,TRBJ2-7,TRBV7-9,ASSLGMGISEEQY
TRBD2,TRBJ2-1,TRBV24-1,ATSVGRGAYNEQF
NA,TRBJ2-4,TRBV7-3,ASSSGPQESIQY
NA,TRBJ1-1,TRBV6-6,ASRDREAF
TRBD1,TRBJ1-1,TRBV10-3,AIRPGTVAEAF
TRBD1,TRBJ1-2,TRBV5-8,ASSRDRPGGYT
NA,TRBJ2-3,TRBV5-1,ASSLAVSASSTDTQY
NA,TRBJ1-1,TRBV7-2,ASSLSNSLTEAF
NA,TRBJ2-7,TRBV3-1,ASSRRAAYEQY
NA,TRBJ2-2,TRBV6-1,ASTKTGSNTGELF
TRBD1,TRBJ2-5,TRBV6-1,ASRYRGQETQY
NA,TRBJ1-2,TRBV20-1,SARQTENYGYT
TRBD2,TRBJ2-5,TRBV28,ASSLSAGGPGTQY
NA,TRBJ2-1,TRBV12-3/TRBV12-4,ASSSLRVSYNEQF
NA,TRBJ1-1,TRBV7-3,ASSLNPREDLRAEAF